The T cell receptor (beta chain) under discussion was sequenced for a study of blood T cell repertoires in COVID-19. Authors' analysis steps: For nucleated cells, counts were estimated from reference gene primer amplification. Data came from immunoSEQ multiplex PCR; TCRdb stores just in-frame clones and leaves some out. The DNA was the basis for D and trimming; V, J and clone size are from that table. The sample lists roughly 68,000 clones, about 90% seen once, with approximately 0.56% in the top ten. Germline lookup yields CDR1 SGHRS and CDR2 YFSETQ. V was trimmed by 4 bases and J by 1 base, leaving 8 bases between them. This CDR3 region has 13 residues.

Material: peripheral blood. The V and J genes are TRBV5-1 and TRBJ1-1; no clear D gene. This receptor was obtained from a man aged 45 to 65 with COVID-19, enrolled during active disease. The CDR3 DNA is TGCGCCAGCAGCGATCAACAGAACACTGAAGCTTTCTTT. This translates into CASSDQQNTEAFF.